This T cell receptor beta chain comes out of a study of naive and memory T cell subsets. CDR3 length equals 15 residues. Germline loops: CDR1 DFQATT, CDR2 SNEGSKA (reference sequence). TCR cDNA received a 3' ligated oligonucleotide that carried a UMI. Concerning this clonotype: One end of the junction fails to match germline, which may point to a read error.

The SP2 primer and nested alpha and beta constant region primers amplified ligated cDNA in four rounds. Blood and skin TCR RNA was reverse transcribed with alpha and beta constant primers. A single record per CDR3 protein comes from TCRdb applying MiXCR to the 5' RACE reads. The table shows approximately 30,000 distinct CDR3 sequences, with roughly 17% occurring only once. The chain employs TRBV20-1 and TRBJ2-3; 7 bases agree with TRBD2. This TCR was recovered from a female donor in good health. Here the CDR3 reads CSPRRSSGSTDTQYF. CDR3 coding DNA: TGCAGTCCTAGGCGATCTAGCGGAAGCACAGATACGCAGTATTTT.